These 17 T cell receptor beta chains were sequenced from one sample in a study of blood T cells in healthy people across ages (dated by TCRdb to about 2015). Libraries were made using 5' RACE. Sequencing was carried out with an Illumina HiSeq 2500. A second PCR of roughly 7 to 11 cycles was performed with a sample-barcoded 5' primer and a J-beta primer mix. Using fastp trimming at Q25 and MiXCR clonotype assembly, TCRdb reanalyzed the public sequencing data and kept in-frame beta chains. Every CDR3 protein is listed once, alongside the most common genes and DNA of its rows. The sample table lists 650,000 to 700,000 distinct CDR3 sequences, 40% to 65% of them with a count of one. Approximately 12% of the sample comes from the top ten. The sample consisted of blood. Source of these receptors: a woman older than 75 in good health.

This clonotype was detected many times. This chain uses TRBV29-1 with TRBJ1-1, with no clear D. The germline V gene encodes CDR1 SQVTM and CDR2 ANQGSEA. The CDR3 spans 12 residues. Trimming left V 6 bases short and J 1 base short, with 9 bases between. CDR3 in amino acids: CSVQEGNTEAFF. The CDR3 DNA sequence: TGCAGCGTACAAGAAGGGAACACTGAAGCTTTCTTT.

The chain is built from TRBV20-1 and TRBJ1-4; 8 bases map to TRBD1. Unmatched junction bases numbered 7, after V lost 6 bases and J lost 7 bases. Germline V CDR1 and CDR2: DFQATT, SNEGSKA (reference sequence). This CDR3 comprises 13 residues. CDR3 bases: TGCAGTGCCAGCCCAGGGGGCTTTGAAAAACTGTTTTTT. It encodes CSASPGGFEKLFF.

The chain couples TRBV3-1 to TRBJ2-7; no definite D call. The CDR3 is 12 amino acids. Germline assignment: CDR1 LGHDT and CDR2 YNNKEL (reference sequence). V lost 4 bases, J lost 2 bases, and 6 bases lay in between. In DNA, the CDR3 is TGTGCCAGCAGCCGCCGTCCCTACGAGCAGTACTTC. Residues: CASSRRPYEQYF.

This clonotype was seen repeatedly, ten times or more. The chain employs TRBV2 and TRBJ2-1; D ambiguous. Between the trimmed V and J ends, which lost 3 bases and 12 bases, there was a span of 6 bases. Germline values: CDR1 SNHLY, CDR2 FYNNEI. The length of the CDR3 is 10 residues. In DNA, the CDR3 is TGTGCCAGCAGTGAGCAGGTGCAGTTCTTC. Protein product: CASSEQVQFF.

This clonotype was recorded once. This clone may be a read error of a much larger clone one base away. This rearrangement joins TRBV7-9 to TRBJ2-3; D unclear. The V end was cut by 4 bases, the J end by 8 bases, with 7 bases between. CDR1 and CDR2 (germline): SEHNR, FQNEAQ (reference sequence). The CDR3 length is 11 residues. The CDR3 DNA reads as TGTGCCAGCAGCTCTGCCAGTACGCAGTATTTT. Its protein product is CASSSASTQYF. The whole variable domain, filled in from reference TRBV7-9 and TRBJ2-3, reads DTGVSQNPRHKITKRGQNVTFRCDPISEHNRLYWYRQTLGQGPEFLTYFQNEAQLEKSRLLSDRFSAERPKGSFSTLEIQRTEQGDSAMYLCASSSASTQYFGPGTRLTVL.

At least ten counts were recorded for this clonotype. This rearrangement joins TRBV20-1 to TRBJ2-1, with D possibly being TRBD1 (6 bases). V gave up 6 bases and J gave up 8 bases, with 11 bases separating them. In germline, CDR1 is DFQATT, CDR2 SNEGSKA (reference sequence). The CDR3 consists of 11 residues. This CDR3 reads CSASRGYEQFF. CDR3 coding DNA: TGCAGTGCCTCGAGGGGGTATGAGCAGTTCTTC.

The chain has TRBV6-6 and TRBJ1-1; TRBD1 might be the D (6 bases). The CDR3 sequence is 14 residues long. The germline V gene encodes CDR1 MNHNY and CDR2 SVGAGI (reference sequence). The germline V and J ends were trimmed by 8 bases and 0 bases, with 13 bases remaining between them. The CDR3 DNA reads TGTGCCAGCCAAACAGGGACGCTGAACACTGAAGCTTTCTTT. This sequence encodes CASQTGTLNTEAFF.

This clonotype was counted many times. This rearrangement joins TRBV7-9 to TRBJ2-7; maybe TRBD2 (5 bases). The CDR3 is made up of 15 amino acids. CDR1 is SEHNR, CDR2 FQNEAQ, per germline (reference sequence). Trimming took 6 bases from V and 6 from J, leaving 21 bases between them. The CDR3 loop reads CASSQRGWSSIEQYF. The CDR3 bases are TGTGCCAGCAGTCAACGGGGTTGGTCGTCCATCGAGCAGTACTTC.

The rearrangement links TRBV3-1 to TRBJ2-3; D is unresolved. V dropped 0 bases and J dropped 2 bases, with 15 bases sitting between them. CDR3 length: 17 amino acids. The germline V gene has CDR1 LGHDT and CDR2 YNNKEL (reference sequence). CDR3 bases: TGTGCCAGCAGCCAAGATCTCGGCGGACCGATCACAGATACGCAGTATTTT. Translated: CASSQDLGGPITDTQYF.

The CDR3 sequence is CATGQGVTYNEQFF. Written as DNA, the CDR3 is TGTGCCACCGGACAGGGGGTAACCTACAATGAGCAGTTCTTC. The chain joins TRBV10-3 to TRBJ2-1; 10 nucleotides line up with TRBD1. Germline CDR1 and CDR2: ENHRY and SYGVKD. V gave up 10 bases and J gave up 2 bases; unmatched junction bases: 5. This CDR3 region has 14 residues.

This clonotype showed up many times. The V gene is TRBV20-1, the J gene TRBJ2-1; D is perhaps TRBD1 (6 bases). The CDR3 consists of 16 residues. CDR1 is DFQATT, CDR2 SNEGSKA, per germline (reference sequence). Trimming removed 6 bases from V and 6 bases from J, with 24 bases in between. The CDR3 here is CSARTTEQGPPNEQFF. The CDR3 DNA reads TGCAGTGCAAGAACTACTGAACAGGGACCCCCCAATGAGCAGTTCTTC.

The CDR3 DNA reads as TGCAGTGCGCCAGGCTCGGGACTAGCGGGACCGACAGATACGCAGTATTTT. Amino acids: CSAPGSGLAGPTDTQYF. This chain links TRBV20-1 with TRBJ2-3; 13 nucleotides agree with TRBD2. The CDR3 runs to 17 residues. CDR1 and CDR2 (germline): DFQATT, SNEGSKA (reference sequence). Germline trimming cut 6 bases from V and 3 bases from J; bases unmatched to any gene: 12.

This chain uses TRBV20-1 with TRBJ2-7; a possible D gene is TRBD2 (6 bases). V was pared by 7 bases and J by 0 bases, with 13 bases between. The CDR3 consists of 13 residues. The V gene's germline CDR1 is DFQATT and CDR2 SNEGSKA (reference sequence). The CDR3 nucleotides are TGCAGTGGGTGCGGGGTCCGCTCCTACGAGCAGTACTTC. It encodes CSGCGVRSYEQYF.

The rearrangement links TRBV20-1 to TRBJ2-7, with a tentative D call TRBD1 (5 bases). V lost 1 base, J lost 3 bases, and 13 bases lay in between. There are 14 residues in the CDR3. Germline loops: CDR1 DFQATT, CDR2 SNEGSKA (reference sequence). The CDR3 here is CSARGGGTFYEQYF. The DNA for the CDR3 is TGCAGTGCTAGAGGGGGCGGCACCTTCTACGAGCAGTACTTC.

V gene TRBV2 combines with J gene TRBJ2-6, with D hard to call. The length of the CDR3 is 16 residues. The germline CDR1 and CDR2 sequences are SNHLY and FYNNEI. Trimming pared 0 bases from V and 0 bases from J, leaving 6 bases between. This CDR3 reads CASSEAALSGANVLTF. CDR3 sequence (DNA): TGTGCCAGCAGTGAAGCAGCCCTCTCTGGGGCCAACGTCCTGACTTTC.

The chain combines TRBV10-3 with TRBJ2-7, with 8 bases that match TRBD2. The length of the CDR3 is 13 residues. Germline CDR1 reads ENHRY; CDR2 reads SYGVKD. The J segment lost 2 bases and the V segment lost 7 bases, leaving 4 bases of the junction unmatched. The CDR3: CAITSGSTYEQYF. CDR3 nucleotides: TGTGCCATCACCAGCGGGAGTACCTACGAGCAGTACTTC.

The V gene is TRBV20-1, the J gene TRBJ1-2; D is unresolved. Germline V CDR1 and CDR2: DFQATT, SNEGSKA (reference sequence). Trimming took off 2 bases at V and 4 bases at J, with 5 bases between the two ends. The CDR3 length is 11 residues. CDR3 amino acids: CSARPSYGYTF. The CDR3 DNA follows: TGCAGTGCTAGACCGAGCTATGGCTACACCTTC.